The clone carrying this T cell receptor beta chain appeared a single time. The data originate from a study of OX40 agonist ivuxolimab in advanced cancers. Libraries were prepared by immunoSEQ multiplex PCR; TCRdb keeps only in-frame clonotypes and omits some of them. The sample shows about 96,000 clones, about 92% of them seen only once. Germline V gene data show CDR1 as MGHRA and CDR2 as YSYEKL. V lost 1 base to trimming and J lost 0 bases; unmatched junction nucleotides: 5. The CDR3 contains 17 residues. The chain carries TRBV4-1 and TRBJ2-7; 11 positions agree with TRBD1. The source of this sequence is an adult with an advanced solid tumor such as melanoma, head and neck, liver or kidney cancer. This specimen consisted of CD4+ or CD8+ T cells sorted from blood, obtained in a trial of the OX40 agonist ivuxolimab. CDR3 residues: CASSQVQGTGGSYEQYF. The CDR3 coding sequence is TGCGCCAGCAGCCAAGTACAGGGGACAGGGGGCTCCTACGAGCAGTACTTC.